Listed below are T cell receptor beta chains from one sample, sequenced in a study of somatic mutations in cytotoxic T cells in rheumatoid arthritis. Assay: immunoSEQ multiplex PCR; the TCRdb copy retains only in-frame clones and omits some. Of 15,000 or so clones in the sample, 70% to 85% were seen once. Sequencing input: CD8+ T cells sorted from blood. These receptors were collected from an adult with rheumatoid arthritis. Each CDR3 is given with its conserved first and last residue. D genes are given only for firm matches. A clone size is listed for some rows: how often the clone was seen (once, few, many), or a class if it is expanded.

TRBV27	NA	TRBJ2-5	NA	CASSLQGGETQYF	TGTGCCAGCAGTTTACAGGGAGGAGAGACCCAGTACTTC
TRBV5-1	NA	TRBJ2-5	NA	CASSLNGWVGETQYF	TGCGCCAGCAGCTTGAATGGTTGGGTTGGAGAGACCCAGTACTTC
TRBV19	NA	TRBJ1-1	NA	CASSTRGSSVNTEAFF	TGTGCCAGTAGTACGCGCGGCAGTAGCGTGAACACTGAAGCTTTCTTT
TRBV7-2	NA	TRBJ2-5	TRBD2	CASSLAGWREVQETQYF	TGTGCCAGCAGCTTAGCGGGATGGCGGGAGGTCCAAGAGACCCAGTACTTC
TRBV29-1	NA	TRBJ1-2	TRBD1	CSVDRDRGSGYTF	TGCAGCGTGGACCGGGACAGGGGGAGTGGCTACACCTTC
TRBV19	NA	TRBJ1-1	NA	CASKWGDTEAFF	TGTGCCAGTAAATGGGGCGACACTGAAGCTTTCTTT
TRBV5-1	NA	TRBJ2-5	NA	CASTPTPLDLQETQYF	TGCGCCAGCACCCCAACCCCTCTAGATCTGCAAGAGACCCAGTACTTC
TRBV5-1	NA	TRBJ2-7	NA	CASSSRGNEQYF	TGCGCCAGCAGCTCCCGCGGGAACGAGCAGTACTTC
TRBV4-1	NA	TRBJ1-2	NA	CASSQDKAGYGYTF	TGCGCCAGCAGCCAAGATAAGGCAGGCTATGGCTACACCTTC
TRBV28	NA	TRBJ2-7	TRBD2	CAAAGVKSYEQYF	TGTGCCGCAGCGGGAGTAAAGTCCTACGAGCAGTACTTC
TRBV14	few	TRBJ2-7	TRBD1	CASSPLDGTGSHEQYF	TGTGCCAGCAGCCCCCTAGACGGGACAGGGTCCCACGAGCAGTACTTC
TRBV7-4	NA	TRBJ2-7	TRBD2	CASSLNGLAGEQYF	TGTGCCAGCAGCCTCAATGGACTAGCGGGGGAGCAGTACTTC
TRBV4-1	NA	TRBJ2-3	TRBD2	CASRTSGRSGDTQYF	TGCGCCAGCAGGACTAGCGGGAGGTCGGGAGATACGCAGTATTTT
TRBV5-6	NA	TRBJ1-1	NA	CASSSADTEAFF	TGTGCCAGCAGCTCCGCGGACACTGAAGCTTTCTTT
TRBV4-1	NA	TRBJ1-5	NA	CASSQEQWQPQHF	TGCGCCAGCAGCCAGGAGCAGTGGCAGCCCCAGCATTTT
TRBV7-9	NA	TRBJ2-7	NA	CASSLSRDYSYEQYF	TGTGCCAGCAGCTTATCCAGGGATTACTCCTACGAGCAGTACTTC
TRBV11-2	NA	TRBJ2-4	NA	CASSLAGLIAKNIQYF	TGTGCCAGCAGCTTAGCGGGGCTGATAGCCAAAAACATTCAGTACTTC
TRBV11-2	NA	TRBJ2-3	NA	CASSLSGSTDTQYF	TGTGCCAGCAGCTTAAGCGGGAGCACAGATACGCAGTATTTT
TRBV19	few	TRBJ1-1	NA	CASSIRGGTEAFF	TGTGCCAGTAGTATTCGGGGGGGGACTGAAGCTTTCTTT
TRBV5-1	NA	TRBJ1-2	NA	CASSSDDSNYGYTF	TGCGCCAGCAGCTCCGACGACAGTAACTATGGCTACACCTTC
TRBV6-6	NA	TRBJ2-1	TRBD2	CASTSGTRLQFF	TGTGCCAGCACCTCCGGGACTAGGCTACAGTTCTTC
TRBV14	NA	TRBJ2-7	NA	CASSQGGYEQYF	TGTGCCAGCAGCCAAGGGGGATACGAGCAGTACTTC
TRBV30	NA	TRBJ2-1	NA	CAWRRARDNEQFF	TGTGCCTGGCGGCGGGCCCGAGACAATGAGCAGTTCTTC
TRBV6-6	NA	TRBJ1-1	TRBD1	CASSYVDRGSATEAFF	TGTGCCAGCAGTTACGTGGACAGGGGCTCAGCCACTGAAGCTTTCTTT
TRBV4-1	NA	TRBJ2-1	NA	CASSLLDYNEQFF	TGCGCCAGCAGCCTACTAGACTACAATGAGCAGTTCTTC
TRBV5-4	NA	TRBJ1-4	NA	CASSLGPADYEKLFF	TGTGCCAGCAGCTTAGGGCCCGCCGACTATGAAAAACTGTTTTTT
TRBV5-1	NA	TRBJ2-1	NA	CASSLYGAISSSYNEQFF	TGCGCCAGCAGCTTGTATGGGGCAATATCGAGCTCCTACAATGAGCAGTTCTTC
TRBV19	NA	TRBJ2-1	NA	CASSIGGSYNEQFF	TGTGCCAGTAGTATAGGAGGTTCCTACAATGAGCAGTTCTTC
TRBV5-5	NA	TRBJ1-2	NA	CASSLGEQGDYGYTF	TGTGCCAGCAGCTTGGGCGAACAGGGAGACTATGGCTACACCTTC
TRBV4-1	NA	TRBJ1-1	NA	CASSQPGNTEAFF	TGCGCCAGCAGCCAACCAGGGAACACTGAAGCTTTCTTT
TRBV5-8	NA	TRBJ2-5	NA	CASSLDDMSAETQYF	TGTGCCAGCAGCTTGGATGATATGTCGGCGGAGACCCAGTACTTC
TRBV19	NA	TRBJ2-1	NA	CASSTRDTYYNEQFF	TGTGCCAGTAGTACCCGGGACACCTACTACAATGAGCAGTTCTTC
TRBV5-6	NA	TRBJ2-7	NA	CASSHSGGTYEQYF	TGTGCCAGCAGCCATTCAGGGGGGACCTACGAGCAGTACTTC
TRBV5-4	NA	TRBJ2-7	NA	CASSPGPGEEQYF	TGTGCCAGCAGCCCCGGACCTGGAGAAGAGCAGTACTTC
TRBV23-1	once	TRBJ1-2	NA	CASSQWVGREGGYTF	TGCGCCAGCAGTCAATGGGTCGGCAGGGAGGGTGGCTACACCTTC
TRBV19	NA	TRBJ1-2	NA	CASSWVNYGYTF	TGTGCCAGTAGTTGGGTGAACTATGGCTACACCTTC
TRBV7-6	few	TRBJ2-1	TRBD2	CASSLIGRTSGYNEQFF	TGTGCCAGCAGCTTAATCGGGAGGACTAGCGGATACAATGAGCAGTTCTTC
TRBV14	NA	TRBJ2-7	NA	CASSQVFGGSYEQYF	TGTGCCAGCAGCCAAGTTTTCGGCGGATCCTACGAGCAGTACTTC
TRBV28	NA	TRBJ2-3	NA	CASTYAGYTDTQYF	TGTGCCAGCACCTATGCGGGGTACACAGATACGCAGTATTTT
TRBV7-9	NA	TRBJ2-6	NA	CASSARGPSDYSGANVLTF	TGTGCCAGCAGCGCTCGAGGACCGTCGGACTACTCTGGGGCCAACGTCCTGACTTTC
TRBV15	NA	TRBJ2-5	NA	CATSNYRDSLGETQYF	TGTGCCACCAGCAACTACCGGGACTCCCTAGGAGAGACCCAGTACTTC
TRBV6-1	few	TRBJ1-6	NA	CASSPSEFAYSPLHF	TGTGCCAGCAGTCCCTCGGAGTTCGCGTATTCACCCCTCCACTTT
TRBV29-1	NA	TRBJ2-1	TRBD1	CSVGGGQGPHEQFF	TGCAGCGTTGGAGGGGGACAGGGACCCCATGAGCAGTTCTTC
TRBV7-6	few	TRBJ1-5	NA	CASSLDRDNQPQHF	TGTGCCAGCAGCCTCGACAGAGACAATCAGCCCCAGCATTTT
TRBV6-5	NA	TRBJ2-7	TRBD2	CASSLGTSGYEQYF	TGTGCCAGCAGCCTCGGGACTAGTGGCTACGAGCAGTACTTC
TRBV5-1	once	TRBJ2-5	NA	CASSKGSGQETQYF	TGCGCCAGCAGTAAGGGTTCGGGCCAAGAGACCCAGTACTTC
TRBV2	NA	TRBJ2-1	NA	CASAKLATNEQFF	TGTGCCAGCGCTAAACTAGCTACCAATGAGCAGTTCTTC
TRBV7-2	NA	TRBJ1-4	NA	CASSPQSAENEKLFF	TGTGCCAGCAGCCCACAGTCGGCCGAGAATGAAAAACTGTTTTTT
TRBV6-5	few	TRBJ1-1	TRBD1	CASRDRDNTEAFF	TGTGCCAGCAGGGACAGGGATAACACTGAAGCTTTCTTT